A selection of T cell receptor beta chains follows, all from one sample in a study of T-cell memory formation after mild COVID-19. TCRdb fed the 5' RACE reads into MiXCR, producing one record per CDR3 protein. Of roughly 300,000 distinct CDR3 sequences in the sample, around 8% were seen once. The sequenced sample consisted of PBMCs or a T cell subset sorted from them (not recorded which). The receptor source for this set is a man aged 18 to 29 who had mild COVID-19 (a few samples of this study predate the infection). Cell type and time point are not known. Each CDR3 is given with its conserved first and last residue.

TRBV20-1,CSARTSGDIQYF
TRBV2,CASSESSVGTEAFF
TRBV9,CASSAQTVSEQYF
TRBV7-9,CASSLGESNIQYF
TRBV15,CATSRAFGWEGYTF
TRBV6-5,CASSFGRTQYF
TRBV5-1,CASSLKAVGPQETQYF
TRBV7-9,CASSFIGDTIYF
TRBV7-2,CASSLQAATDTQYF
TRBV29-1,CSVVRDSTDTQYF
TRBV5-1,CASSLGDRSGEKLFF
TRBV24-1,CATGEGEKLFF
TRBV7-2,CASSFRQVNTGELFF
TRBV2,CASSAGIHNEKLFF
TRBV11-2,CASSQSRAGGYDEQFF
TRBV7-2,CASSVRAGNSYNEQFF
TRBV4-3,CASSQELFLRGRGNEQFF
TRBV5-1,CASSLEGREFETQYF
TRBV19,CASSMRGSSYNEQFF
TRBV7-9,CASSVPGRTSSGNTIYF
TRBV7-8,CASSLVSAGAFF
TRBV6-1,CASSEASVYGRLSF
TRBV5-1,CASSLPSGGAYNEQFF
TRBV7-2,CASSPSGYTDTQYF
TRBV10-2,CASSESSGQGGNEQFF
TRBV4-3,CASSQTLGRNQPQHF
TRBV20-1,CSARETRGRSFYNEQFF
TRBV12-3/TRBV12-4,CATRQGKADTQYF
TRBV6-5,CASRELAGGMRETQYF
TRBV27,CASSLSIPGELFF
TRBV20-1,CSARVYQVLTTEAFF
TRBV10-1,CASSDAGNTGELFF
TRBV29-1,CSVSKAAKNIQYF
TRBV6-2/TRBV6-3,CASTRGGNGQPQHF
TRBV12-3/TRBV12-4,CASSLPGLAGASSTGELFF
TRBV6-5,CASSYWQGGDTQYF
TRBV5-1,CASSDLDVTGELFF
TRBV12-3/TRBV12-4,CASTSSGGAETQYF
TRBV12-3/TRBV12-4,CASSWGRQGNQPQHF
TRBV7-9,CASSEGVKTQYF
TRBV2,CASSSTDNEQFF